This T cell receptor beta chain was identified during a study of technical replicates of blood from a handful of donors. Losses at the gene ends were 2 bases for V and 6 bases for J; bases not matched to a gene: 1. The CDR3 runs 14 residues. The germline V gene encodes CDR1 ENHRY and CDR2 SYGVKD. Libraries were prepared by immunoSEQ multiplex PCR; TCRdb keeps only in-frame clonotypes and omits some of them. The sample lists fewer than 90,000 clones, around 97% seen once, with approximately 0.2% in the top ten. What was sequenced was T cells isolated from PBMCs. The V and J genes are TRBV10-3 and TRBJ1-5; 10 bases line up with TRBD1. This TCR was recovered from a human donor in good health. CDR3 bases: TGTGCCATCAGTGAGGGGACAGGGGTTCAGCCCCAGCATTTT. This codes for CAISEGTGVQPQHF.